The entry below describes one TCR beta chain. Antigen specificity is unknown. It was the roughly 110-subject validation cohort, separate from the 666-subject first cohort, to which the donors belonged. This record belongs to a study of cytomegalovirus exposure and HLA in healthy donors. Whole-study results and caveats: Testing in vitro showed three CMV-associated chains specific for CMV antigens. Investigators reported under 200 TCR beta chains as tied to cytomegalovirus. Some public TCRs appeared in many individuals, while most sequences were rare.

Germline assignment: CDR1 MDHEN and CDR2 SYDVKM. This CDR3 region has 16 residues. V was shortened by 6 bases and J by 0 bases, with 15 bases between the two germline ends. This table comes from immunoSEQ multiplex PCR, and its TCRdb copy is limited to in-frame clones, with some not included. The sample carries 150,000 or so clones, about 87% recorded once. Sequencing was done on a sample of PBMCs. This receptor was taken from a woman under 40 in good health and CMV-seropositive. V usage is TRBV28 and J usage is TRBJ2-1, with D maybe TRBD1 (6 bases). The CDR3 loop reads CASRGRGGSSYNEQFF. The CDR3 coding sequence is TGTGCCAGCAGAGGCAGGGGTGGGAGCTCCTACAATGAGCAGTTCTTC.